These 5 T cell receptor beta chains originate from one sample sequenced in a study of neoadjuvant anti-PD-1 for oral cavity cancer. TCRdb keeps only in-frame clones here, not all; method: immunoSEQ multiplex PCR. The data contain 6,900 or so clones, around 75% of them singletons. Sequencing was performed on PBMCs, taken before nivolumab (anti-PD-1) treatment. These receptors originate from a person aged 40-85 years with oral cavity squamous cell carcinoma.

CDR3 coding DNA: TGTGCCACCAGCTCCCTCGGTCGGACAGCGAACACTGAAGCTTTCTTT. Protein product: CATSSLGRTANTEAFF. This rearrangement joins TRBV15 to TRBJ1-1, with a weak D call TRBD1 (6 bases). The CDR3 is 16 amino acids. V gave up 5 bases and J gave up 1 base, with 17 bases separating them. The germline CDR1 and CDR2 sequences are LNHNV and YYDKDF (reference sequence). Full variable domain (rest looked up from reference TRBV15 and TRBJ1-1): DAMVIQNPRYQVTQFGKPVTLSCSQTLNHNVMYWYQQKSSQAPKLLFHYYDKDFNNEADTPDNFQSRRPNTSFCFLDIRSPGLGDTAMYLCATSSLGRTANTEAFFGQGTRLTVV.

The V gene is TRBV15, the J gene TRBJ2-7; D call uncertain. Per the germline V gene, CDR1 is LNHNV and CDR2 is YYDKDF (reference sequence). The CDR3 is made up of 13 amino acids. V was trimmed by 0 bases and J by 3 bases, leaving 6 bases between them. In nucleotides, the CDR3 is TGTGCCACCAGCAGAGATACAGTCTACGAGCAGTACTTC. Protein: CATSRDTVYEQYF.

This clone was picked up one time. CDR3 region: CASSWQGRGTDTQYF. Written as DNA, the CDR3 is TGCGCCAGCAGTTGGCAGGGAAGGGGCACAGATACGCAGTATTTT. The V call is TRBV10-2, the J call TRBJ2-3; weak D call: TRBD1 (5 bases). Germline V gene data show CDR1 as WSHSY and CDR2 as SAAADI. Trimming took 5 bases from V and 1 from J, leaving 13 bases between them. This CDR3 spans 15 amino acids.

The chain is built from TRBV5-1 and TRBJ2-3; 12 positions match TRBD2. The CDR3 length is 15 residues. Germline V gene sequence: CDR1 SGHRS, CDR2 YFSETQ. V was pared by 6 bases and J by 2 bases, with 4 bases of the junction left unmatched. The CDR3 loop reads CASNLAGGPTDTQYF. The CDR3 DNA is TGCGCCAGCAATCTAGCGGGGGGGCCCACAGATACGCAGTATTTT.

The chain couples TRBV4-1 to TRBJ1-5; D unresolved. V was trimmed by 0 bases and J by 2 bases, leaving 11 bases between them. The CDR3 totals 16 residues. Germline V gene data show CDR1 as MGHRA and CDR2 as YSYEKL. CDR3: CASSQDGGIGNQPQHF. CDR3 coding DNA: TGCGCCAGCAGCCAAGATGGAGGGATCGGCAATCAGCCCCAGCATTTT.